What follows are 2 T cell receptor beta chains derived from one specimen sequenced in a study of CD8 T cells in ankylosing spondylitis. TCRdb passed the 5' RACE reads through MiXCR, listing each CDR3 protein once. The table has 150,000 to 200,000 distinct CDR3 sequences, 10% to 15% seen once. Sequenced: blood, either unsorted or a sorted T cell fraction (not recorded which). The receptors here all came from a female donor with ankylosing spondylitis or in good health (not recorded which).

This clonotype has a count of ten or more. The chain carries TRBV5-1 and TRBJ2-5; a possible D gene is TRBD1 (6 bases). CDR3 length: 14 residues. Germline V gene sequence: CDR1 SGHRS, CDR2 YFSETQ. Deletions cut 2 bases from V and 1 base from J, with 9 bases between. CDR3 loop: CASSLQGSQETQYF. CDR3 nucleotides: TGCGCCAGCAGCTTACAGGGTAGCCAAGAGACCCAGTACTTC.

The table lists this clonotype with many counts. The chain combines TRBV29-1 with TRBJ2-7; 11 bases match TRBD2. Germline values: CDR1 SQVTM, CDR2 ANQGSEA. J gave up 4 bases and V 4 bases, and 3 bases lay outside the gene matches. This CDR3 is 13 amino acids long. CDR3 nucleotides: TGCAGCGTTGGACTAGCGGGAAGGTACGAGCAGTACTTC. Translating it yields CSVGLAGRYEQYF.